This T cell receptor beta chain was profiled in a study of T cell responses to AZD1222 COVID-19 vaccine. Across the study: The study pooled second doses at about 4 or about 12 weeks. Overall study findings and caveats: Along spike, vaccine-associated CD4 TCRs were found throughout, with dominance at 160-218 and 743-854.

Generated by immunoSEQ multiplex PCR, the TCRdb table keeps only in-frame clones and is missing some. The sample holds 150,000 to 200,000 clones, around nine tenths seen once. As regards this clone: Its specificity is not known.

The CDR3 has 17 residues. The V end was cut by 3 bases, the J end by 0 bases, with 17 bases between. Germline V CDR1 and CDR2: LNHDA, SQIVND (reference sequence). The V call is TRBV19, the J call TRBJ1-1; D is unclear. This clonotype was obtained from an adult in good health. The material sequenced was peripheral blood, taken on day 0 of AZD1222 vaccination. CDR3 protein: CASSMGKVGSLNTEAFF. CDR3 nucleotides: TGTGCCAGTAGTATGGGAAAGGTCGGCAGTCTGAACACTGAAGCTTTCTTT.